A single sample is the source of the 25 T cell receptor beta chains below, sequenced in a study of T cells in narcolepsy. Repertoires were generated with immunoSEQ multiplex PCR, while TCRdb's copy carries only in-frame clones and drops some. Of 32,000 or so clones listed, around 81% are singletons. Sequenced input: CD45RA- memory CD4+ T cells from PBMCs. The receptor set was obtained from a human donor with narcolepsy.

V gene TRBV9 combines with J gene TRBJ2-4; TRBD2 might be the D (7 bases). With 1 base removed from V and 6 bases from J, the gap between germline ends came to 17 bases. Germline V CDR1 and CDR2: SGDLS, YYNGEE. The CDR3 runs 16 residues. The CDR3 DNA is TGTGCCAGCAGCGTATCGGGGGGCGGTACGGGAAACATTCAGTACTTC. Its translation: CASSVSGGGTGNIQYF.

This clone was recorded only once. This rearrangement joins TRBV5-5 to TRBJ1-2; no reliable D call. Germline values: CDR1 SGHKS, CDR2 YYEKEE (reference sequence). The CDR3 sequence is 15 residues long. Deletions cut 1 base from V and 0 bases from J, with 10 bases between. The CDR3 nucleotides are TGTGCCAGCAGCTTGCTGACCCCAACTAACTATGGCTACACCTTC. It yields the protein CASSLLTPTNYGYTF. Full variable domain (rest looked up from reference TRBV5-5 and TRBJ1-2): DAGVTQSPTHLIKTRGQQVTLRCSPISGHKSVSWYQQVLGQGPQFIFQYYEKEERGRGNFPDRFSARQFPNYSSELNVNALLLGDSALYLCASSLLTPTNYGYTFGSGTRLTVV.

This chain joins TRBV5-8 and TRBJ2-5; D may be TRBD2 (6 bases). The J call may be wrong; the DNA end is better matched by TRBJ2-7. The CDR3 is 15 amino acids. Per the germline V gene, CDR1 is SGHTS and CDR2 is YDEGEE. Here the CDR3 reads CASSLDGGISYEQYF. DNA for the CDR3: TGTGCCAGCAGCTTGGACGGAGGGATCTCCTACGAGCAGTACTTC.

The chain employs TRBV7-2 and TRBJ2-1; 7 bases line up with TRBD1. Germline CDR1 reads SGHTA; CDR2 reads FQGNSA. After removal of 5 bases from V and 0 bases from J, the junction contained 13 bases not matched to a gene. The CDR3 sequence is 18 residues long. Here the CDR3 DNA reads TGTGCCAGCAGCCGACGTAGCACCACAGGGGCCTCCTACAATGAGCAGTTCTTC. Protein product: CASSRRSTTGASYNEQFF.

The J gene is TRBJ2-7, the V gene TRBV6-5; D is possibly TRBD1 or TRBD2 (5 bases each). V gave up 0 bases and J gave up 1 base, with 7 bases separating them. Per the germline V gene, CDR1 is MNHEY and CDR2 is SVGAGI. The CDR3 has 14 residues. DNA of the CDR3: TGTGCCAGCAGTTACTCGAGGGGTTCCTACGAGCAGTACTTC. As protein: CASSYSRGSYEQYF.

V usage is TRBV7-2 and J usage is TRBJ1-1; a weak D match, TRBD1 (6 bases). CDR1 is SGHTA, CDR2 FQGNSA, per germline. V gave up 5 bases and J gave up 6 bases, with 19 bases separating them. There are 15 residues in the CDR3. As DNA, the CDR3 is TGTGCCAGCAGCCCCTCGGGGGCAGTAGGATCTGAAGCTTTCTTT. This sequence encodes CASSPSGAVGSEAFF.

The V call is TRBV4-2, the J call TRBJ1-1; D is possibly TRBD1 (6 bases). Germline-derived CDR1 and CDR2 are LGHNA and YNFKEQ. This CDR3 comprises 13 residues. The ends were cut back, 0 bases at V and 8 bases at J, with 10 bases in the middle. The CDR3 nucleotides read TGTGCCAGCAGCCAAGACACGGACAGAGAAGCTTTCTTT. Protein: CASSQDTDREAFF.

This clone turned up a few times. The gene calls are TRBV10-3 and TRBJ1-4, with D unresolved. The CDR3 contains 13 residues. Germline CDR1 reads ENHRY; CDR2 reads SYGVKD. The V gene lost 10 bases and the J gene lost 0 bases, with 9 bases spanning the gap. CDR3 sequence (DNA): TGTGCCACAACAGCCGCAACTAATGAAAAACTGTTTTTT. Protein product: CATTAATNEKLFF.

The V call is TRBV19, the J call TRBJ1-4, with D uncertain. Germline V gives CDR1 LNHDA, CDR2 SQIVND (reference sequence). The ends were cut back, 4 bases at V and 8 bases at J, with 14 bases in the middle. This CDR3 has 14 amino acids. CDR3 DNA sequence: TGTGCCAGTAGTAGAGGAGATCGTGGGGAAAAACTGTTTTTT. Translated: CASSRGDRGEKLFF.

The chain is built from TRBV30 and TRBJ2-1; D is perhaps TRBD2 (7 bases). Germline CDR1 and CDR2: GTSNPN and SVGIG (reference sequence). V lost 4 bases, J lost 4 bases, and 17 bases lay in between. CDR3 length equals 15 residues. CDR3 residues: CAWTPGGLSYNEQFF. Here the CDR3 DNA reads TGTGCCTGGACCCCCGGGGGGCTATCTTACAATGAGCAGTTCTTC.

The chain is built from TRBV9 and TRBJ2-1; 8 nucleotides line up with TRBD1. CDR3 length: 15 residues. V was clipped by 8 bases and J by 3 bases; unmatched bases: 10. Germline values: CDR1 SGDLS, CDR2 YYNGEE. CDR3 in DNA: TGTGCCAGTACAAGCCGGGACAGGAGCTACAATGAGCAGTTCTTC. Translation gives CASTSRDRSYNEQFF.

J is TRBJ2-7 and V is TRBV6-5; D uncertain. The germline V and J ends were trimmed by 6 bases and 9 bases, with 15 bases remaining between them. CDR3 size: 12 residues. Germline assignment: CDR1 MNHEY and CDR2 SVGAGI. CDR3 region: CASRSIGSVQYF. CDR3 bases: TGTGCCAGCAGATCTATAGGAAGCGTGCAGTACTTC.

The chain recombines TRBV11-3 with TRBJ2-3; D not certain. CDR1 and CDR2 (germline): SGHNT, YENEEA. The V end was cut by 3 bases, the J end by 6 bases, with 4 bases between. The CDR3 extends over 11 amino acids. The chain's CDR3 is CASSLGDTQYF. The CDR3, as DNA: TGTGCCAGCAGCTTGGGGGATACGCAGTATTTT.

This chain links TRBV30 with TRBJ2-7; D might be TRBD1 (6 bases). CDR1 is GTSNPN and CDR2 is SVGIG in the germline V gene (reference sequence). CDR3 size: 12 residues. The germline V and J ends were trimmed by 5 bases and 7 bases, with 15 bases remaining between them. The CDR3 coding sequence is TGTGCCTGGGTGGACAGAGGCTGGGAGCAGTACTTC. This encodes CAWVDRGWEQYF.

The chain combines TRBV10-2 with TRBJ2-5, with TRBD2 identical over 12 bases. CDR3 length equals 15 residues. With V trimmed by 8 bases and J by 5 bases, 9 bases remained unmatched. The germline V gene has CDR1 WSHSY and CDR2 SAAADI. This CDR3 reads CASSELAGGQETQYF. In DNA form, the CDR3 reads TGCGCCAGCTCAGAGCTAGCGGGGGGGCAGGAGACCCAGTACTTC.

This chain joins TRBV6-5 and TRBJ2-7, with a tentative D call TRBD1 (6 bases). The CDR3 has 12 amino acids. The V gene's germline CDR1 is MNHEY and CDR2 SVGAGI. Trimming took off 4 bases at V and 4 bases at J, with 8 bases between the two ends. The CDR3 sequence: CASSSGQYEQYF. The CDR3 nucleotides read TGTGCCAGCAGTTCCGGACAGTACGAGCAGTACTTC.

The V and J genes are TRBV7-2 and TRBJ2-7; 7 nucleotides match TRBD2. This CDR3 region has 15 residues. V dropped 1 base and J dropped 3; count of bases not matched to a gene: 6. Germline lookup yields CDR1 SGHTA and CDR2 FQGNSA. CDR3 region: CASSLDGTKFYEQYF. CDR3 in DNA: TGTGCCAGCAGCTTAGACGGGACTAAATTCTACGAGCAGTACTTC.

The rearrangement uses TRBV14 and TRBJ2-5; TRBD1 matches 9 bases. Germline lookup yields CDR1 SGHDN and CDR2 FVKESK. The trim removed 1 base at V and 4 bases at J, leaving 7 bases unmatched. The CDR3 length is 16 residues. In DNA, the CDR3 is TGTGCCAGCAGCCAAGCGGTACAGGGGGCGCGAGAGACCCAGTACTTC. Protein product: CASSQAVQGARETQYF.

The CDR3 protein is CASSLRQTTTDTQYF. The CDR3, as DNA: TGTGCCAGCAGCTTAAGGCAGACTACCACAGATACGCAGTATTTT. The rearrangement links TRBV13 to TRBJ2-3; D may be TRBD2 (5 bases). V lost 2 bases to trimming and J lost 2 bases, with 11 bases between them. The CDR3 runs to 15 residues. In germline, CDR1 is PRHDT, CDR2 FYEKMQ (reference sequence).

The chain combines TRBV7-8 with TRBJ2-1, with D perhaps TRBD2 (7 bases). V lost 1 base, J lost 5 bases, and 27 bases lay in between. The CDR3 has 20 amino acids. Germline values: CDR1 SGHVS, CDR2 FQNEAQ. This CDR3 reads CASSLVEGGSPLRNHNEQFF. CDR3 in DNA: TGTGCCAGCAGCTTAGTAGAGGGGGGGTCCCCCCTGCGGAACCACAATGAGCAGTTCTTC.

The chain carries TRBV4-3 and TRBJ1-6; D uncertain. V gave up 1 base and J gave up 9 bases, with 13 bases separating them. Germline V gene lookup returns CDR1 LGHNA and CDR2 YSLEER. CDR3 length: 15 amino acids. DNA for the CDR3: TGCGCCAGCAGCCAAGGGTGGGGAGTACGTTCACCCCTCCACTTT. Translation: CASSQGWGVRSPLHF.

The CDR3 nucleotides are TGTGCCTGGAGTGTAGAGACAGGGGTAGAGACCCAGTACTTC. Translated, it gives CAWSVETGVETQYF. The rearrangement links TRBV30 to TRBJ2-5, with 8 nucleotides matching TRBD1. The V gene's germline CDR1 is GTSNPN and CDR2 SVGIG (reference sequence). CDR3 length: 14 amino acids. J was trimmed by 4 bases and V by 0 bases; bases with no gene match: 4.

The table lists this clone with a count of one. The chain recombines TRBV19 with TRBJ1-6; D gene unclear. Germline lookup yields CDR1 LNHDA and CDR2 SQIVND (reference sequence). V was clipped by 8 bases and J by 8 bases, with 10 bases between them. CDR3 length: 12 residues. For the CDR3, the DNA is TGTGCCAGTCAGAGGAATGATTCACCCCTCCACTTT. It encodes CASQRNDSPLHF.

This clone was observed a single time. This chain connects TRBV5-1 to TRBJ1-5; D gene ambiguous. CDR1 is SGHRS and CDR2 is YFSETQ in the germline V gene. The CDR3 spans 14 residues. Between the trimmed V and J ends, which lost 5 bases and 7 bases, there was a span of 16 bases. The CDR3 nucleotides are TGCGCCAGCAGTCTCGAGGGAGGTGGACAGCCCCAGCATTTT. Its protein product is CASSLEGGGQPQHF. Full variable domain (rest looked up from reference TRBV5-1 and TRBJ1-5): KAGVTQTPRYLIKTRGQQVTLSCSPISGHRSVSWYQQTPGQGLQFLFEYFSETQRNKGNFPGRFSGRQFSNSRSEMNVSTLELGDSALYLCASSLEGGGQPQHFGDGTRLSIL.

The gene calls are TRBV6-5 and TRBJ1-2; D not resolved. Germline values: CDR1 MNHEY, CDR2 SVGAGI. The CDR3 length is 12 residues. V was shortened by 4 bases and J by 4 bases, with 7 bases between the two germline ends. The CDR3 region has the DNA TGTGCCAGCAGTTCCCCGGGCTATGGCTACACCTTC. Protein: CASSSPGYGYTF.